The sample holds one count of the clone carrying this T cell receptor beta chain. The table came from immunoSEQ multiplex PCR; TCRdb's copy has only in-frame clones and leaves some out. The sample yields about 180,000 clones, 70% to 90% seen once. CDR1 is SGHTS, CDR2 YDEGEE, per germline. The CDR3 runs to 19 residues. Unmatched junction bases numbered 7, after V lost 0 bases and J lost 0 bases. This sample stems from a study of blood T cell repertoires in COVID-19. Study overall: The samples span acute and convalescent COVID-19 from the United States, Italy and Spain. The cDNA or gDNA used as material had been derived from T cells, B-cell-depleted T cells, or PBMCs.

Patients from Seattle were sampled longitudinally, starting during active infection. V gene TRBV5-8 combines with J gene TRBJ2-3; 13 bases are shared with TRBD2. The clonotype comes from a man in his sixties with COVID-19, enrolled during active disease. The sequenced material came from peripheral blood. The CDR3 protein is CASSLVVTSGRGSTDTQYF. Here the CDR3 DNA reads TGTGCCAGCAGCTTGGTCGTTACTAGCGGGAGGGGAAGCACAGATACGCAGTATTTT. Variable domain in full (rest from reference TRBV5-8 and TRBJ2-3): EAGVTQSPTHLIKTRGQQATLRCSPISGHTSVYWYQQALGLGLQFLLWYDEGEERNRGNFPPRFSGRQFPNYSSELNVNALELEDSALYLCASSLVVTSGRGSTDTQYFGPGTRLTVL.